This section outlines one T cell receptor beta chain sequence together with its context. What it binds is unknown. Time point: week 23, last vaccination. A 20-mer mutant IDH1 peptide at 300 ug was injected subcutaneously with topical imiquimod. CDR1 MNHEY and CDR2 SVGAGI come from the germline V gene. The J segment lost 8 bases and the V segment lost 0 bases, leaving 3 bases of the junction unmatched. The CDR3 sequence is 13 residues long. This entry belongs to a study of a mutant IDH1 vaccine in newly diagnosed glioma. For the study at large: Vaccination was launched 4-6 weeks after radiotherapy alone, or with temozolomide cycles. Study outcomes and limitations: Changes in the top peripheral T cell clonotypes seemingly had no bearing on pseudoprogression.

Here immunoSEQ multiplex PCR was the method, and the copy in TCRdb shows in-frame clones only, minus some. The top ten clones hold 17% of a sample with approximately 30,000 clones, roughly four fifths of them seen once. The gene calls are TRBV6-5 and TRBJ1-2, with TRBD1 matching over 7 bases. The TCR sequence derives from a woman between 25 and 40 years old with glioma. Material: PBMCs, obtained from a glioma patient whose treatment included an IDH1 peptide vaccine. CDR3 loop: CASSYSTGVGYTF. CDR3 sequence (DNA): TGTGCCAGCAGTTACTCTACAGGGGTGGGCTACACCTTC.